This record concerns one T cell receptor (beta chain) sequence. This record comes from a study of blood T cell repertoires in COVID-19. There are 18 residues in the CDR3. The germline V gene encodes CDR1 LNHNV and CDR2 YYDKDF (reference sequence). Trimming removed 5 bases from V and 5 bases from J; junction bases left unmatched: 17. Sequenced by immunoSEQ multiplex PCR; TCRdb stores in-frame clones only, minus some. The data hold around 170,000 clones, with under 85% observed a single time. This chain connects TRBV15 to TRBJ2-1, with 8 bases fitting TRBD2. This sequence was found in a man aged 45 to 65 who had recovered from COVID-19. The sequenced material came from PBMCs or T cells enriched from blood (not recorded which). The CDR3 region has the DNA TGTGCCACCAGCCTACCGGGACTAGGGACAACTAAGGACAATGAGCAGTTCTTC. Translation gives CATSLPGLGTTKDNEQFF.